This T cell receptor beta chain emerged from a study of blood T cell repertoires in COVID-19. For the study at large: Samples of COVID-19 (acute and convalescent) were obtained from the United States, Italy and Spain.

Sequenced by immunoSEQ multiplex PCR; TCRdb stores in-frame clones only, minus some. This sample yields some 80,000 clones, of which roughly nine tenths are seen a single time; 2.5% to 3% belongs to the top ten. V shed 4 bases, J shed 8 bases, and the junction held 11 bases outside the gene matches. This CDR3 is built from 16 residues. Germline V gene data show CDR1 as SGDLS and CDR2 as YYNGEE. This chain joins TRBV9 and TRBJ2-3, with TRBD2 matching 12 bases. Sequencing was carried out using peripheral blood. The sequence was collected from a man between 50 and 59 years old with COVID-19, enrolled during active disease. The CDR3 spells CASSPTTSGSSLTQYF. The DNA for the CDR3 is TGTGCCAGCAGCCCCACGACTAGCGGGAGTTCTCTTACGCAGTATTTT.